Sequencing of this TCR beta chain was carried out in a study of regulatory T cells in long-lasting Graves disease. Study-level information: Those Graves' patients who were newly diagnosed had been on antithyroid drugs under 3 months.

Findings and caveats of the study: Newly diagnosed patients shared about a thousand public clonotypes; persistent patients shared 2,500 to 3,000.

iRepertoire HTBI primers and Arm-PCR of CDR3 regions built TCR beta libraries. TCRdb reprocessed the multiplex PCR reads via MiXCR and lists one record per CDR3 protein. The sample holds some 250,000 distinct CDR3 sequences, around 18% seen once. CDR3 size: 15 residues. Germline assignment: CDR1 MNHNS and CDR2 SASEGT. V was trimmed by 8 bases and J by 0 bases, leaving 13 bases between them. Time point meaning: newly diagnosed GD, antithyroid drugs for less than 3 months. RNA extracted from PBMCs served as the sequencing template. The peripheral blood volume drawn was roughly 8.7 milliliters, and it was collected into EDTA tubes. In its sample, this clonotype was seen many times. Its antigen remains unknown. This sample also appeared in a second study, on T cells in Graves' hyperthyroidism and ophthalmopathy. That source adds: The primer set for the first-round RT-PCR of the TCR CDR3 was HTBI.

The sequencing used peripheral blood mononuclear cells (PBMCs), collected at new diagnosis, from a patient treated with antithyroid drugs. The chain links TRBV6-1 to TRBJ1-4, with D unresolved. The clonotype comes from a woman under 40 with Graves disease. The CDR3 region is CASPEDGATNEKLFF. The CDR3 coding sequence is TGTGCCAGCCCTGAGGACGGCGCAACTAATGAAAAACTGTTTTTT.